These T cell receptor beta chains were read from a single sample in a study of blood T cells in healthy people across ages. TCRdb analysed the 5' RACE reads with MiXCR anew, one entry per CDR3 protein. The data show under 850,000 distinct CDR3 sequences, about 37% seen once. Sequences were obtained from blood. These TCRs come from a man in his late teens or twenties in good health. CDR3s include the opening cysteine and the closing phenylalanine or tryptophan. Fields, in order: J gene, D gene, V gene, clone size, CDR3 protein, CDR3 DNA. A D gene is named only where the DNA matches it firmly. Expanded clones get a size class; other rows say once, few or many, or leave the size out.

J gene: TRBJ2-7; D gene: .; V gene: TRBV6-1; clone size: few; CDR3 protein: CASSELWRGHEQYF; CDR3 DNA: TGTGCCAGCAGTGAACTTTGGCGAGGCCACGAGCAGTACTTC
J gene: TRBJ2-7; D gene: TRBD2; V gene: TRBV4-1; clone size: .; CDR3 protein: CASSQDFQRGAPYNEQYF; CDR3 DNA: TGCGCCAGCAGCCAAGATTTTCAGCGGGGGGCCCCCTACAATGAGCAGTACTTC
J gene: TRBJ1-4; D gene: .; V gene: TRBV6-5; clone size: .; CDR3 protein: CASSYRIQDRFNEKLFF; CDR3 DNA: TGTGCCAGCAGTTACCGAATACAGGACCGGTTTAATGAAAAACTGTTTTTT
J gene: TRBJ1-2; D gene: .; V gene: TRBV20-1; clone size: .; CDR3 protein: CSAEPGVYGYTF; CDR3 DNA: TGCAGTGCTGAACCAGGGGTCTATGGCTACACCTTC
J gene: TRBJ1-2; D gene: .; V gene: TRBV4-3; clone size: many; CDR3 protein: CASSQDFGTNYGYTF; CDR3 DNA: TGCGCCAGCAGCCAAGATTTCGGGACTAACTATGGCTACACCTTC
J gene: TRBJ2-2; D gene: .; V gene: TRBV5-1; clone size: .; CDR3 protein: CASSLFLGTPATGELFF; CDR3 DNA: TGCGCCAGCAGCTTGTTCCTCGGGACACCGGCCACCGGGGAGCTGTTTTTT
J gene: TRBJ2-2; D gene: .; V gene: TRBV6-4; clone size: few; CDR3 protein: CASSEGGGRGNTGELFF; CDR3 DNA: TGTGCCAGCAGTGAGGGTGGCGGCAGGGGGAACACCGGGGAGCTGTTTTTT
J gene: TRBJ1-2; D gene: .; V gene: TRBV24-1; clone size: .; CDR3 protein: CATSDPPKAGDYGYTF; CDR3 DNA: TGTGCCACCAGTGATCCACCAAAGGCAGGGGACTATGGCTACACCTTC
J gene: TRBJ2-7; D gene: TRBD1; V gene: TRBV4-3; clone size: many; CDR3 protein: CASSQEIWQGVYEQYF; CDR3 DNA: TGCGCCAGCAGCCAAGAGATCTGGCAGGGGGTCTACGAGCAGTACTTC
J gene: TRBJ2-5; D gene: .; V gene: TRBV4-3; clone size: few; CDR3 protein: CASSQGLSRQETQYF; CDR3 DNA: TGCGCCAGCAGCCAAGGATTGTCTCGCCAAGAGACCCAGTACTTC
J gene: TRBJ1-2; D gene: TRBD1; V gene: TRBV7-9; clone size: few; CDR3 protein: CASSSPTGQPYGYTF; CDR3 DNA: TGTGCCAGCAGCTCCCCTACGGGACAGCCCTATGGCTACACCTTC
J gene: TRBJ2-3; D gene: .; V gene: TRBV24-1; clone size: many; CDR3 protein: CATSERVPPDTQYF; CDR3 DNA: TGTGCCACCAGTGAACGGGTCCCGCCGGATACGCAGTATTTT
J gene: TRBJ2-7; D gene: TRBD2; V gene: TRBV5-5; clone size: .; CDR3 protein: CASSLAGTSPYEQYF; CDR3 DNA: TGTGCCAGCAGCTTGGCCGGGACTAGTCCCTACGAGCAGTACTTC
J gene: TRBJ1-6; D gene: TRBD1; V gene: TRBV7-2; clone size: few; CDR3 protein: CASSLDGTGVSSYNSPLHF; CDR3 DNA: TGTGCCAGCAGCTTAGATGGGACAGGGGTCAGCTCCTATAATTCACCCCTCCACTTT
J gene: TRBJ2-7; D gene: TRBD2; V gene: TRBV20-1; clone size: .; CDR3 protein: CSARGGLATYNEQYF; CDR3 DNA: TGCAGTGCTAGAGGCGGACTAGCGACATACAATGAGCAGTACTTC
J gene: TRBJ2-4; D gene: .; V gene: TRBV20-1; clone size: many; CDR3 protein: CSARGRLAKNIQYF; CDR3 DNA: TGCAGTGCTAGAGGACGGCTAGCCAAAAACATTCAGTACTTC
J gene: TRBJ2-7; D gene: .; V gene: TRBV7-9; clone size: many; CDR3 protein: CASSPLGAEQYF; CDR3 DNA: TGTGCCAGCAGCCCACTAGGAGCCGAGCAGTACTTC
J gene: TRBJ2-1; D gene: .; V gene: TRBV7-2; clone size: many; CDR3 protein: CASSSSGDEQFF; CDR3 DNA: TGTGCCAGCAGCTCCTCCGGGGATGAGCAGTTCTTC
J gene: TRBJ1-2; D gene: TRBD1; V gene: TRBV5-1; clone size: .; CDR3 protein: CASSPDRGYYTF; CDR3 DNA: TGCGCTAGCAGCCCGGACAGGGGTTACTACACCTTC
J gene: TRBJ1-5; D gene: .; V gene: TRBV9; clone size: few; CDR3 protein: CASSVEGGQPQHF; CDR3 DNA: TGTGCCAGCAGCGTAGAGGGAGGCCAGCCCCAGCATTTT
J gene: TRBJ1-2; D gene: .; V gene: TRBV21-1; clone size: .; CDR3 protein: CASPGRTEIYTF; CDR3 DNA: TGTGCCAGCCCGGGTAGGACGGAAATCTACACCTTC
J gene: TRBJ1-1; D gene: .; V gene: TRBV2; clone size: .; CDR3 protein: CARRRDMNTEAFF; CDR3 DNA: TGTGCCAGGCGACGGGATATGAACACTGAAGCTTTCTTT
J gene: TRBJ1-5; D gene: .; V gene: TRBV9; clone size: .; CDR3 protein: CASSARSDQPQHF; CDR3 DNA: TGTGCCAGCAGCGCCCGGAGTGATCAGCCCCAGCATTTT
J gene: TRBJ2-7; D gene: .; V gene: TRBV20-1; clone size: .; CDR3 protein: CSASGVWGDEQYF; CDR3 DNA: TGCAGTGCTAGCGGGGTCTGGGGGGACGAGCAGTACTTC
J gene: TRBJ1-1; D gene: .; V gene: TRBV6-5; clone size: .; CDR3 protein: CASTRGTEAFF; CDR3 DNA: TGTGCCAGCACCCGGGGGACAGAAGCTTTCTTT
J gene: TRBJ2-1; D gene: .; V gene: TRBV20-1; clone size: .; CDR3 protein: CSARVRDSRRVGEQFF; CDR3 DNA: TGCAGTGCTAGGGTACGGGACTCCCGAAGGGTAGGAGAGCAGTTCTTC
J gene: TRBJ2-1; D gene: .; V gene: TRBV5-1; clone size: .; CDR3 protein: CASRGLDNNNERFF; CDR3 DNA: TGCGCCAGCAGAGGCCTTGACAACAACAATGAGCGGTTCTTC
J gene: TRBJ2-3; D gene: .; V gene: TRBV6-6; clone size: many; CDR3 protein: CASSFLVSTSTDTQYF; CDR3 DNA: TGTGCCAGCAGTTTCTTGGTTAGCACTAGCACAGATACGCAGTATTTT
J gene: TRBJ2-4; D gene: .; V gene: TRBV6-5; clone size: .; CDR3 protein: CASSYSMEGTKNIQYF; CDR3 DNA: TGTGCCAGCAGTTACTCGATGGAGGGTACCAAAAACATTCAGTACTTC
J gene: TRBJ1-5; D gene: .; V gene: TRBV5-6; clone size: .; CDR3 protein: CASSLGFGGNQPQHF; CDR3 DNA: TGTGCCAGCAGCTTGGGGTTCGGGGGCAATCAGCCCCAGCATTTT
J gene: TRBJ2-7; D gene: .; V gene: TRBV4-1; clone size: few; CDR3 protein: CASSRDTGRGYNEQYF; CDR3 DNA: TGCGCCAGCAGCCGAGACACCGGGCGGGGCTACAATGAGCAGTACTTC
J gene: TRBJ2-2; D gene: .; V gene: TRBV7-8; clone size: .; CDR3 protein: CASSLSQGSGELFF; CDR3 DNA: TGTGCCAGCAGCCTATCTCAGGGGTCCGGGGAGCTGTTTTTT
J gene: TRBJ1-5; D gene: .; V gene: TRBV2; clone size: .; CDR3 protein: CASGVVGGNQPQHF; CDR3 DNA: TGTGCCAGCGGTGTTGTGGGAGGCAATCAGCCCCAGCATTTT
J gene: TRBJ1-5; D gene: TRBD1; V gene: TRBV28; clone size: .; CDR3 protein: CASSISGGQLNQPQHF; CDR3 DNA: TGTGCCAGCAGTATCAGTGGGGGACAGCTCAATCAGCCCCAGCATTTT
J gene: TRBJ2-3; D gene: .; V gene: TRBV7-2; clone size: many; CDR3 protein: CASSSPRDTQYF; CDR3 DNA: TGTGCCAGCAGCTCCCCTCGAGATACGCAGTATTTT
J gene: TRBJ2-1; D gene: TRBD2; V gene: TRBV5-6; clone size: many; CDR3 protein: CASSLKGTTKFF; CDR3 DNA: TGTGCCAGCAGCTTGAAAGGGACTACGAAGTTCTTC
J gene: TRBJ2-1; D gene: .; V gene: TRBV5-6; clone size: .; CDR3 protein: CASSLVGLPSYNEQFF; CDR3 DNA: TGTGCCAGCAGCTTGGTTGGGTTACCTTCCTACAATGAGCAGTTCTTC
J gene: TRBJ2-5; D gene: TRBD1; V gene: TRBV6-2/TRBV6-3; clone size: .; CDR3 protein: CASTLTGGILGTQYF; CDR3 DNA: TGTGCCAGCACTCTTACAGGGGGCATCCTCGGGACCCAGTACTTC
J gene: TRBJ2-3; D gene: .; V gene: TRBV10-3; clone size: few; CDR3 protein: CAISESPGRPPSTDTQYF; CDR3 DNA: TGTGCCATCAGTGAATCCCCCGGACGGCCTCCTAGCACAGATACGCAGTATTTT
J gene: TRBJ2-3; D gene: TRBD2; V gene: TRBV20-1; clone size: .; CDR3 protein: CSAKVLGTSRTDTQYF; CDR3 DNA: TGCAGTGCCAAGGTGCTCGGGACTAGCCGCACAGATACGCAGTATTTT
J gene: TRBJ1-1; D gene: .; V gene: TRBV12-3/TRBV12-4; clone size: few; CDR3 protein: CASSLALLGAGTEAFF; CDR3 DNA: TGTGCCAGCAGTCTCGCCCTGTTAGGGGCTGGAACTGAAGCTTTCTTT
J gene: TRBJ1-1; D gene: .; V gene: TRBV5-1; clone size: few; CDR3 protein: CASSLGEVGEAFF; CDR3 DNA: TGCGCCAGCAGCTTGGGCGAGGTGGGTGAAGCTTTCTTT
J gene: TRBJ1-1; D gene: .; V gene: TRBV5-1; clone size: once; CDR3 protein: CASSFGPDRARRGNTEAFF; CDR3 DNA: TGCGCCAGCAGCTTTGGACCAGACCGGGCTCGAAGAGGGAACACTGAAGCTTTCTTT
J gene: TRBJ2-1; D gene: .; V gene: TRBV7-2; clone size: .; CDR3 protein: CAGSSEVGEQFF; CDR3 DNA: TGTGCCGGCAGCTCGGAAGTAGGGGAGCAGTTCTTC
J gene: TRBJ2-3; D gene: TRBD1; V gene: TRBV18; clone size: few; CDR3 protein: CASSILTGPADTQYF; CDR3 DNA: TGTGCCAGCTCAATTCTGACAGGGCCCGCAGATACGCAGTATTTT
J gene: TRBJ1-1; D gene: TRBD1; V gene: TRBV7-9; clone size: .; CDR3 protein: CAIASTGGTEAFF; CDR3 DNA: TGTGCCATAGCCTCTACAGGGGGCACTGAAGCTTTCTTT
J gene: TRBJ2-2; D gene: .; V gene: TRBV10-3; clone size: .; CDR3 protein: CAITGNTGELFF; CDR3 DNA: TGTGCCATCACGGGAAACACCGGGGAGCTGTTTTTT
J gene: TRBJ2-5; D gene: TRBD1; V gene: TRBV18; clone size: .; CDR3 protein: CASPRDRQETQYF; CDR3 DNA: TGTGCCAGCCCTAGGGACAGACAAGAGACCCAGTACTTC
J gene: TRBJ2-7; D gene: TRBD2; V gene: TRBV5-1; clone size: .; CDR3 protein: CASRERGPTYEQYF; CDR3 DNA: TGCGCCAGCCGAGAGCGGGGGCCCACCTACGAGCAGTACTTC
J gene: TRBJ1-1; D gene: .; V gene: TRBV7-2; clone size: .; CDR3 protein: CASSLRMVAEAFF; CDR3 DNA: TGTGCCAGCAGCTTAAGAATGGTCGCTGAAGCTTTCTTT
J gene: TRBJ1-4; D gene: .; V gene: TRBV30; clone size: few; CDR3 protein: CAWSVPGSATNEKLFF; CDR3 DNA: TGTGCCTGGAGTGTACCAGGGAGTGCAACTAATGAAAAACTGTTTTTT
J gene: TRBJ2-1; D gene: .; V gene: TRBV7-2; clone size: few; CDR3 protein: CAGSGITGGVEQFF; CDR3 DNA: TGTGCCGGCAGCGGGATTACTGGGGGCGTTGAGCAGTTCTTC
J gene: TRBJ1-2; D gene: .; V gene: TRBV7-2; clone size: .; CDR3 protein: CASSQTGSYGYTF; CDR3 DNA: TGTGCCAGCAGCCAGACGGGGAGCTATGGCTACACCTTC